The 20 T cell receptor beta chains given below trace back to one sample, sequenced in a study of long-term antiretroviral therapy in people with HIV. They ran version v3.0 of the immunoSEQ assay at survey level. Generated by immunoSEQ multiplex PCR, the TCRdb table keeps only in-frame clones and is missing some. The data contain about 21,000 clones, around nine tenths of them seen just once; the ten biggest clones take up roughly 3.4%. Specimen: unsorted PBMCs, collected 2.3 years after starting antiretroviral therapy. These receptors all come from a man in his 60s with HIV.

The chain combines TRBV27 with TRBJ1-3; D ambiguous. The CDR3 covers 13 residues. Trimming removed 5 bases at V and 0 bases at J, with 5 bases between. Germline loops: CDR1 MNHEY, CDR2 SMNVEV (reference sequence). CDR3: CASSASSGNTIYF. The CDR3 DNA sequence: TGTGCCAGCAGTGCCTCCTCTGGAAACACCATATATTTT.

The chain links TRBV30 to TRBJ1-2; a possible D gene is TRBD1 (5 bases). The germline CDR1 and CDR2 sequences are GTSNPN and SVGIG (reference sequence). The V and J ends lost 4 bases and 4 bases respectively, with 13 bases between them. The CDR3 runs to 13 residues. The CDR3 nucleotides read TGTGCCTGGAATCAAGGGACCTCCTATGGCTACACCTTC. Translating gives CAWNQGTSYGYTF. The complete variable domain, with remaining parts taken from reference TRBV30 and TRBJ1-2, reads SQTIHQWPATLVQPVGSPLSLECTVEGTSNPNLYWYRQAAGRGLQLLFYSVGIGQISSEVPQNLSASRPQDRQFILSSKKLLLSDSGFYLCAWNQGTSYGYTFGSGTRLTVV.

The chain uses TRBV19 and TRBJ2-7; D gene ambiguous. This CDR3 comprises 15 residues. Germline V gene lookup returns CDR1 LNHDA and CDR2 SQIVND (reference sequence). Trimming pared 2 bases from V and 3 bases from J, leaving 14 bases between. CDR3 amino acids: CASSIRADSRYEQYF. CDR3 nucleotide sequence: TGTGCCAGTAGTATAAGGGCAGACTCGCGCTACGAGCAGTACTTC.

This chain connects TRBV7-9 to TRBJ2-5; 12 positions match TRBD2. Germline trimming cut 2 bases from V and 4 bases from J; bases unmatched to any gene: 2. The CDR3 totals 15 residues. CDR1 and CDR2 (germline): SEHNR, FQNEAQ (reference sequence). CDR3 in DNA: TGTGCCAGCAGCTTACGGGGACTAGCGGGAGAGACCCAGTACTTC. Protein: CASSLRGLAGETQYF.

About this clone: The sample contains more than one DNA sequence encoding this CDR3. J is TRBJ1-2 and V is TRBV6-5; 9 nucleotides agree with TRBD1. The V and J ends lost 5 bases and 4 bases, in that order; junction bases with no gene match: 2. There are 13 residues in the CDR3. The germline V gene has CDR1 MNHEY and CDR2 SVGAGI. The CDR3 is CASSRQGVYGYTF. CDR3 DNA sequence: TGTGCCAGCAGTCGACAGGGGGTCTATGGCTACACCTTC.

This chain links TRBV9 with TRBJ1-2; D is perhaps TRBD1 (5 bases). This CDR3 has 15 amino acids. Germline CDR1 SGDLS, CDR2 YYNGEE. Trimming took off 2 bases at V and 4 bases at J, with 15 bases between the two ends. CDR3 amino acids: CASSVGGYETYGYTF. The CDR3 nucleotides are TGTGCCAGCAGCGTTGGGGGGTATGAGACCTATGGCTACACCTTC.

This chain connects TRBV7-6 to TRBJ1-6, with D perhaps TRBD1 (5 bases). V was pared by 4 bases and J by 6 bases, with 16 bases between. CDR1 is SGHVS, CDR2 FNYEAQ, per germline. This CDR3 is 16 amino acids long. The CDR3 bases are TGTGCCAGCAGCTATGGCGTTAGGGGTTTTAATTCACCCCTCCACTTT. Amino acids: CASSYGVRGFNSPLHF.

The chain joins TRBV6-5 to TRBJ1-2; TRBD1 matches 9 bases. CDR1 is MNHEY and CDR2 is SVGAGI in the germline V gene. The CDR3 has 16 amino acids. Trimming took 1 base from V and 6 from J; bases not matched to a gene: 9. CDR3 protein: CASSYLLGDRANGYTF. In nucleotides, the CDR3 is TGTGCCAGCAGTTACTTACTTGGGGACAGGGCCAATGGCTACACCTTC.

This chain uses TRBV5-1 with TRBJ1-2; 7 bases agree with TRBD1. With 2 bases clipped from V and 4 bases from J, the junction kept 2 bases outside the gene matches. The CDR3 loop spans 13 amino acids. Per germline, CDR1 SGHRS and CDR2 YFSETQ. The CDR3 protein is CASSFGTAYGYTF. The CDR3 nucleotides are TGCGCCAGCAGCTTTGGGACAGCCTATGGCTACACCTTC.

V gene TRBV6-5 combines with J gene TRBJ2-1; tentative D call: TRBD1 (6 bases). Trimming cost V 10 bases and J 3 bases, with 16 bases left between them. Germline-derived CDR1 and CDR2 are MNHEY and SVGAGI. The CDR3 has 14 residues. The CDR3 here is CATKPIGGYNEQFF. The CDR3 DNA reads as TGTGCCACCAAACCGATAGGGGGCTACAATGAGCAGTTCTTC.

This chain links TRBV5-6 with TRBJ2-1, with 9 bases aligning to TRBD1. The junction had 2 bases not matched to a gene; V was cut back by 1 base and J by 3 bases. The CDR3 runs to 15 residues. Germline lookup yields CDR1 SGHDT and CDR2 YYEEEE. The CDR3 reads CASSLRDRDYNEQFF. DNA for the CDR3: TGTGCCAGCAGCTTGAGGGACAGGGACTACAATGAGCAGTTCTTC.

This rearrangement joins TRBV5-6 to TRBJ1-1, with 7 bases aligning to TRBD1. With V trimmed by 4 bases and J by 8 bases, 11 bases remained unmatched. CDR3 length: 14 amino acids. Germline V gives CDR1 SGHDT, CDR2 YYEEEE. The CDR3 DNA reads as TGTGCCAGCAGCATGACAGGGCTCCAAGGAGAAGCTTTCTTT. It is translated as CASSMTGLQGEAFF.

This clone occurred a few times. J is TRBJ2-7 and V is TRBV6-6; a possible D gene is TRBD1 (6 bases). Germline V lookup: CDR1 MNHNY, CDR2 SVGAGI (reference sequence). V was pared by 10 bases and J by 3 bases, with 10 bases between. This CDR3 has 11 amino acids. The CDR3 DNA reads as TGTGCCACCCAAGGGGGCTACGAGCAGTACTTC. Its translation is CATQGGYEQYF.

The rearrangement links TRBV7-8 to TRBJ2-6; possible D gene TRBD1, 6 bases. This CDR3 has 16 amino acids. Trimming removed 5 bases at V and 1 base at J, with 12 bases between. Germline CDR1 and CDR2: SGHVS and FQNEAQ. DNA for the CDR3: TGTGCCAGCAGCCCCTGGACAGTTTCTGGGGCCAACGTCCTGACTTTC. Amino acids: CASSPWTVSGANVLTF.

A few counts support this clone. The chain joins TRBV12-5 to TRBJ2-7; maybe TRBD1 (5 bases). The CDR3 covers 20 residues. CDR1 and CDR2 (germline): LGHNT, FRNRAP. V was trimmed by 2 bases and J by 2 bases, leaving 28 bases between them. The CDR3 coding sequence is TGTGCTAGTGGTTTGCCCTCGCCTCTGGGTCGGACACACACCACCTACGAGCAGTACTTC. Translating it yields CASGLPSPLGRTHTTYEQYF.

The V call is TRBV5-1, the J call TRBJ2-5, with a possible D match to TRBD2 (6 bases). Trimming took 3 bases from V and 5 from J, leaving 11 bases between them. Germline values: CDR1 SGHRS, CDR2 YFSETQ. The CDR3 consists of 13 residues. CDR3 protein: CASSSPGGETQYF. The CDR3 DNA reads TGCGCCAGCAGCTCTCCTGGGGGGGAGACCCAGTACTTC.

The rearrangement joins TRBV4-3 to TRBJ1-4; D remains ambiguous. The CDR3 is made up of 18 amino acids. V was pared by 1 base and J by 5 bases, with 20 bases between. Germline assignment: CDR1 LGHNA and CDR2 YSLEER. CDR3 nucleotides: TGCGCCAGCAGCCAAGTGTTAATTCCGGGAGAGAGGAATGAAAAACTGTTTTTT. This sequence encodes CASSQVLIPGERNEKLFF.

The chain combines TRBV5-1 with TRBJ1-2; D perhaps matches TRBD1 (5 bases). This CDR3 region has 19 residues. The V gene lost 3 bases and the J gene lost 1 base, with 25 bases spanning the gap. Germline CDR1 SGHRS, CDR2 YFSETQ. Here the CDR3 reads CASSSGWVRGRVDNYGYTF. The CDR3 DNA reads TGCGCCAGCAGCTCAGGTTGGGTTAGGGGCCGCGTCGATAACTATGGCTACACCTTC.

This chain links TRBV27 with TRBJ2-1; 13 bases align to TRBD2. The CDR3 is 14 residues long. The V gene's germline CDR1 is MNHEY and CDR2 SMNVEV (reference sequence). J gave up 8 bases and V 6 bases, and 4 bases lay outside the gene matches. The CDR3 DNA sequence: TGTGCCAGCAGCGGGACTAGCGGGAAACATGAGCAGTTCTTC. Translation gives CASSGTSGKHEQFF.

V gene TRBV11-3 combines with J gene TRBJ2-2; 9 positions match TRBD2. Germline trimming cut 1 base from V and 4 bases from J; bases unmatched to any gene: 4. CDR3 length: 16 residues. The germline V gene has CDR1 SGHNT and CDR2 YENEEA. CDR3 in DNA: TGTGCCAGCAGCTTAGGTAGCGGGAGTAGCACCGGGGAGCTGTTTTTT. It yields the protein CASSLGSGSSTGELFF. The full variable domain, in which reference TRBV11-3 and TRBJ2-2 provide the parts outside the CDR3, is EAGVVQSPRYKIIEKKQPVAFWCNPISGHNTLYWYLQNLGQGPELLIRYENEEAVDDSQLPKDRFSAERLKGVDSTLKIQPAELGDSAVYLCASSLGSGSSTGELFFGEGSRLTVL.